This T cell receptor beta chain was sequenced for a study of OX40 agonist ivuxolimab in advanced cancers. Method: immunoSEQ multiplex PCR; TCRdb's copy keeps in-frame clones and lacks some. The data hold roughly 16,000 clones, with 86% observed a single time. In germline, CDR1 is WSHSY, CDR2 SAAADI. Trimming left V 0 bases short and J 9 bases short, with 15 bases between. The CDR3 is 16 amino acids. The receptor was isolated from an adult with an advanced solid tumor such as melanoma, head and neck, liver or kidney cancer. The chain employs TRBV10-2 and TRBJ1-6, with D perhaps TRBD1 (6 bases). The sequenced sample was CD4+ or CD8+ T cells sorted from blood, obtained in a trial of the OX40 agonist ivuxolimab. CDR3 loop: CASSESLGQLGSPLHF. For the CDR3, the DNA is TGCGCCAGCAGTGAGTCCTTAGGACAGCTTGGTTCACCCCTCCACTTT.